This record concerns one TCR beta chain sequence. V lost 3 bases and J lost 1, with 8 bases in between. CDR3 length: 14 residues. CDR1 WNHNN and CDR2 SYGVQD come from the germline V gene (reference sequence). TCRdb keeps only in-frame clones here, not all; method: immunoSEQ multiplex PCR. Of over 120,000 clones in the sample, almost 80% are singletons; the top ten hold over 2.5%. This sample was taken from a study of blood T cell repertoires in COVID-19. The study assigned cohorts using participant-reported clinical history. The TCR sequence derives from a woman in her fifties or sixties who had recovered from COVID-19. The genes are TRBV10-1 and TRBJ2-3; TRBD1 is a possible D gene (5 bases). The specimen was PBMCs or T cells enriched from blood (not recorded which). The CDR3 nucleotides are TGCGCCAGCAGTGACCTACAGGGCACAGATACGCAGTATTTT. This gives the protein CASSDLQGTDTQYF.